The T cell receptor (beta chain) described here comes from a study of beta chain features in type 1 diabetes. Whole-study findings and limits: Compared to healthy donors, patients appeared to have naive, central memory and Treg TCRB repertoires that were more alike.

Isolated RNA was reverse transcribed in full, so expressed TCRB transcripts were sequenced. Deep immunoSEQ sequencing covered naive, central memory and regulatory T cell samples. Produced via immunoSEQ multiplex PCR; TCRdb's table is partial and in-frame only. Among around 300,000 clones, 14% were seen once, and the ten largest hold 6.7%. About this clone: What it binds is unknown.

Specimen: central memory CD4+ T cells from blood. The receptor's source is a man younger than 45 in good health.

The CDR3 sequence: CASRGTGVETQYF. The CDR3 DNA follows: TGTGCCAGCAGGGGGACAGGGGTGGAGACCCAGTACTTC. This rearrangement joins TRBV6-6 to TRBJ2-5, with 10 bases fitting TRBD1. The germline CDR1 and CDR2 sequences are MNHNY and SVGAGI (reference sequence). The CDR3 sequence is 13 residues long. V lost 6 bases, J lost 5 bases, and 3 bases stayed unmatched.